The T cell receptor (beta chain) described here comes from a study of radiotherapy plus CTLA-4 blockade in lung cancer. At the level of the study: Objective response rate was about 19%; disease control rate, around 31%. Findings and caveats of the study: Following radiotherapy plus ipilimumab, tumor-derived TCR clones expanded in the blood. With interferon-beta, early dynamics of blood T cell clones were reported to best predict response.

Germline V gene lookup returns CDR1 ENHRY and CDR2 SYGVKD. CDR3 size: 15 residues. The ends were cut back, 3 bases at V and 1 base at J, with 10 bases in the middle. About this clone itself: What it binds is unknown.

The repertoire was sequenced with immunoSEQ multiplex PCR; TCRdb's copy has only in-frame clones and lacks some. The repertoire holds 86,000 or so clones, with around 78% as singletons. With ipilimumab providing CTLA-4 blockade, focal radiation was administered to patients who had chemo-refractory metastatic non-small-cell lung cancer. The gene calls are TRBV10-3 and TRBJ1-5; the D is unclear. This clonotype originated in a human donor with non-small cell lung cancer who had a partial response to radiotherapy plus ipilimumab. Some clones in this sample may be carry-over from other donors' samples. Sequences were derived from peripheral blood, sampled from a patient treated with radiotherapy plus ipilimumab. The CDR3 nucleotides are TGTGCCATCAGTGACGCTTCGGGGAGCAATCAGCCCCAGCATTTT. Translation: CAISDASGSNQPQHF.